The rows below give T cell receptor beta chains drawn from one sample of a study of Ad26.COV2.S vaccination and SARS-CoV-2 variants. Generated by immunoSEQ multiplex PCR, the TCRdb table keeps only in-frame clones and is missing some. Of 300,000 to 400,000 clones in the sample, 86% are singletons; the top ten hold approximately 11%. Material: peripheral blood, obtained in a trial of Ad26.COV2.S vaccine versus placebo. These receptors originate from a person aged 18-60 years who received the Ad26.COV2.S COVID-19 vaccine or a placebo. The CDR3 runs from the conserved cysteine through the conserved F or W. The order of the fields is V gene, J gene, clone size, CDR3 protein. Expanded clones are given a class, and other clones once, few, many or no size at all.

>TRBV28|TRBJ1-2|-
CASSIDRDRDNYGYTF
>TRBV5-5|TRBJ2-1|-
CASSHSGGAYNEQFF
>TRBV4-2|TRBJ2-1|-
CASSQVWGRENEQFF
>TRBV5-5|TRBJ2-7|-
CASSLAAGGVYEQYF
>TRBV6-1|TRBJ1-2|few
CASSEWPTWDYGYTF
>TRBV2|TRBJ1-3|once
CASSTTGTGGFGNTIYF
>TRBV19|TRBJ2-1|-
CASSDGTGRSYNEQFF
>TRBV9|TRBJ1-6|-
CASSPARAANSPLHF
>TRBV4-1|TRBJ1-4|-
CASSLFPRDRVEKLFF
>TRBV4-3|TRBJ2-7|-
CASSQEAGPYEQYF
>TRBV6-2/TRBV6-3|TRBJ1-1|-
CASSNRMNTEAFF
>TRBV5-1|TRBJ2-7|few
CASSLAGQGYEQYF
>TRBV6-5|TRBJ1-6|-
CASSYLGQGPRPLHF
>TRBV29-1|TRBJ2-7|few
CSVYRDSTYEQYF
>TRBV29-1|TRBJ2-6|-
CSVPGSSGANVLTF
>TRBV5-1|TRBJ1-6|-
CASSLDPGQGTNSPLHF
>TRBV5-5|TRBJ2-3|-
CASSLGTSYTDTQYF
>TRBV9|TRBJ1-6|-
CASSVGAGTGTSSPLHF
>TRBV28|TRBJ1-6|-
CASGAGGAGSYNSPLHF
>TRBV11-2|TRBJ2-7|-
CASSLGGSGGAKEQYF
>TRBV11-2|TRBJ1-4|-
CASSSLDSNEKLFF
>TRBV5-1|TRBJ2-7|-
CASSSGGIGDEQYF
>TRBV27|TRBJ2-6|-
CASRTVGANVLTF
>TRBV28|TRBJ2-6|-
CASSFGQINNVLTF
>TRBV5-4|TRBJ2-3|-
CASSLAAGGRDTQYF
>TRBV5-5|TRBJ2-7|-
CASSFFQGEFYEQYF
>TRBV7-2|TRBJ2-7|few
CASGPSGGPYEQYF
>TRBV10-3|TRBJ2-7|-
CAISELRQGGYEQYF
>TRBV6-5|TRBJ1-3|-
CASTETGGGGNTIYF
>TRBV7-9|TRBJ1-1|-
CASSSNPPLNTEAFF
>TRBV27|TRBJ2-7|-
CASSPTGGSYEQYF
>TRBV3-1/TRBV3-2|TRBJ1-1|-
CASSRQKMGGRDTEAFF
>TRBV5-4|TRBJ1-3|once
CASSFGGPEGNTIYF
>TRBV12-3/TRBV12-4|TRBJ2-2|-
CASSLLNTGELFF
>TRBV7-2|TRBJ2-3|-
CASSAGQVGTDTQYF
>TRBV19|TRBJ1-5|-
CASSKGQSNQPQHF
>TRBV13|TRBJ2-2|-
CASSFWTSGRSGELFF
>TRBV12-3/TRBV12-4|TRBJ1-5|large
CASGDQPQHF
>TRBV19|TRBJ2-2|-
CASRVAGAGELFF
>TRBV5-1|TRBJ1-1|-
CASSLGRSNTEAFF
>TRBV4-3|TRBJ1-1|few
CASSQGDTEAFF
>TRBV4-2|TRBJ2-1|-
CASSQVTGTLNEQFF
>TRBV7-2|TRBJ2-1|-
CASSPTSGHYNEQFF
>TRBV28|TRBJ2-5|-
CASSLSPGQQLQETQYF